The 23 T cell receptor beta chains given below trace back to one sample, sequenced in a study of shared clonotypes between healthy human individuals. The method was immunoSEQ multiplex PCR; TCRdb's version includes in-frame clones alone and lacks a portion of them. The sample comprises around 700,000 clones, about 80% of which are singletons, and around 1.8% rests with the top ten. Sequenced: memory CD4+ T cells sorted from blood. As for subset: CD45RA-negative fraction. The origin of the receptors is a woman aged 25 to 39 in good health.

The chain combines TRBV19 with TRBJ1-2; D remains ambiguous. This CDR3 has 13 amino acids. The germline V and J ends were trimmed by 6 bases and 5 bases, with 13 bases remaining between them. Germline values: CDR1 LNHDA, CDR2 SQIVND (reference sequence). The CDR3: CASRPAGSYGYTF. CDR3 coding DNA: TGTGCCAGTAGGCCGGCAGGCTCTTATGGCTACACCTTC. Based on the CDR3 plus reference TRBV19 and TRBJ1-2, the full variable domain is DGGITQSPKYLFRKEGQNVTLSCEQNLNHDAMYWYRQDPGQGLRLIYYSQIVNDFQKGDIAEGYSVSREKKESFPLTVTSAQKNPTAFYLCASRPAGSYGYTFGSGTRLTVV.

This clone was picked up a small number of times. The rearrangement uses TRBV9 and TRBJ2-1; the D gene is possibly TRBD1 (6 bases). V shed 2 bases and J shed 13 bases, with 28 bases lying between them. CDR1 and CDR2 from the germline V gene are SGDLS and YYNGEE. This CDR3 is built from 17 residues. CDR3: CASSVSFGGAWGRHQFF. For the CDR3, the DNA is TGTGCCAGCAGCGTCTCTTTCGGTGGTGCGTGGGGGCGGCACCAGTTCTTC.

On this clone itself: The same CDR3 can be traced to other DNA sequences in this sample. In DNA, the CDR3 is TGTGCCAGCAGCCCCGTTGGCTACGAGCAGTACTTC. Amino acid sequence: CASSPVGYEQYF. J is TRBJ2-7 and V is TRBV28; D not certain. The CDR3 has 12 amino acids. V lost 6 bases, J lost 3 bases, and 9 bases lay in between. CDR1 and CDR2 (germline): MDHEN, SYDVKM.

J is TRBJ2-5 and V is TRBV19, with TRBD2 identical over 9 bases. There are 15 residues in the CDR3. V gave up 10 bases and J gave up 0 bases; unmatched junction bases: 9. In germline, CDR1 is LNHDA, CDR2 SQIVND (reference sequence). CDR3: CATRGLAGNQETQYF. DNA for the CDR3: TGTGCCACTAGGGGCCTAGCGGGAAACCAAGAGACCCAGTACTTC.

The chain has TRBV30 and TRBJ1-4; tentatively, D is TRBD1 (6 bases). The CDR3 spans 15 residues. Between the trimmed V and J ends, which lost 1 base and 7 bases, there was a span of 16 bases. In germline, CDR1 is GTSNPN, CDR2 SVGIG (reference sequence). The CDR3: CAWSEQTGWGEKLFF. For the CDR3, the DNA is TGTGCCTGGAGTGAGCAGACAGGATGGGGTGAAAAACTGTTTTTT.

About this clone: Other DNA sequences in this sample translate to the same CDR3. The rearrangement uses TRBV5-1 and TRBJ2-3; D is ambiguous. Germline values: CDR1 SGHRS, CDR2 YFSETQ. The V and J ends lost 0 bases and 0 bases respectively, with 11 bases between them. This CDR3 region has 16 residues. The CDR3 DNA reads TGCGCCAGCAGCTTGGGGACGAGTACTAGCACAGATACGCAGTATTTT. Translating gives CASSLGTSTSTDTQYF.

V and J are TRBV28 and TRBJ1-2; 7 bases align to TRBD1. The ends lost 3 bases at V and 5 bases at J; junction bases unmatched: 3. CDR1 is MDHEN and CDR2 is SYDVKM in the germline V gene. The CDR3 sequence is 13 residues long. The chain's CDR3 is CASSFQGDYGYTF. As DNA, the CDR3 is TGTGCCAGCAGTTTTCAGGGGGATTATGGCTACACCTTC.

The rearrangement links TRBV27 to TRBJ2-1; TRBD2 might be the D (6 bases). V dropped 4 bases and J dropped 2 bases, with 9 bases sitting between them. Per germline, CDR1 MNHEY and CDR2 SMNVEV (reference sequence). This CDR3 contains 14 residues. Written as DNA, the CDR3 is TGTGCCAGCAGTTCTAGCGCTCCCTACAATGAGCAGTTCTTC. Translated, it gives CASSSSAPYNEQFF.

The V call is TRBV2, the J call TRBJ2-1; 10 bases agree with TRBD2. The CDR3 has 12 amino acids. Per germline, CDR1 SNHLY and CDR2 FYNNEI. The J segment lost 6 bases and the V segment lost 11 bases, leaving 4 bases of the junction unmatched. CDR3 sequence reads: CASGTSANEQFF. DNA for the CDR3: TGTGCCTCCGGGACTAGCGCCAATGAGCAGTTCTTC.

This CDR3 is CASSPGQGKDGYTF. DNA of the CDR3: TGCGCCAGCAGCCCTGGACAGGGCAAGGATGGCTACACCTTC. The chain uses TRBV5-1 and TRBJ1-2, with 8 bases lining up with TRBD1. Germline lookup yields CDR1 SGHRS and CDR2 YFSETQ. The J segment lost 6 bases and the V segment lost 4 bases, leaving 8 bases of the junction unmatched. The CDR3 length is 14 residues.

The chain couples TRBV18 to TRBJ1-1, with D hard to call. V dropped 2 bases and J dropped 7 bases, with 8 bases sitting between them. The germline V gene encodes CDR1 KGHSH and CDR2 LQKENI. The CDR3 covers 12 residues. CDR3 DNA: TGTGCCAGCTCACCAGTGGCTGGTGAAGCTTTCTTT. It specifies CASSPVAGEAFF.

The chain recombines TRBV11-2 with TRBJ2-7; TRBD2 aligns across 10 bases. This CDR3 contains 18 residues. V was pared by 3 bases and J by 0 bases, with 11 bases of the junction left unmatched. Looked up from germline, CDR1 is SGHAT and CDR2 is FQNNGV. CDR3 sequence reads: CASSFELAGSFGSYEQYF. CDR3 DNA sequence: TGTGCCAGCAGCTTTGAACTAGCGGGAAGCTTTGGCTCCTACGAGCAGTACTTC.

This rearrangement joins TRBV28 to TRBJ1-4; 7 nucleotides line up with TRBD1. Per the germline V gene, CDR1 is MDHEN and CDR2 is SYDVKM. The ends lost 5 bases at V and 3 bases at J; junction bases unmatched: 6. The CDR3 is made up of 15 amino acids. The CDR3 loop is CASSDPGTANEKLFF. The CDR3 DNA follows: TGTGCCAGCAGTGATCCCGGGACAGCTAATGAAAAACTGTTTTTT.

The chain employs TRBV4-1 and TRBJ2-1; no definite D call. From germline, CDR1 is MGHRA and CDR2 YSYEKL. The CDR3 is made up of 15 amino acids. V shed 0 bases and J shed 7 bases, with 13 bases lying between them. The CDR3 bases are TGCGCCAGCAGCCAAGAGGAATCTCGGGTAAATGAGCAGTTCTTC. Translated: CASSQEESRVNEQFF.

This clone was detected only once. The CDR3 is CASSAPGGGYEQYF. CDR3 in DNA: TGTGCCAGCAGTGCCCCAGGGGGCGGCTACGAGCAGTACTTC. The gene calls are TRBV28 and TRBJ2-7; TRBD1 aligns across 8 bases. Germline values: CDR1 MDHEN, CDR2 SYDVKM. The CDR3 has 14 amino acids. With V trimmed by 5 bases and J by 3 bases, 6 bases remained unmatched.

This chain joins TRBV4-1 and TRBJ2-1, with D perhaps TRBD2 (6 bases). Germline V gene sequence: CDR1 MGHRA, CDR2 YSYEKL. V lost 3 bases and J lost 1, with 16 bases in between. This CDR3 has 17 amino acids. DNA for the CDR3: TGCGCCAGCAGCCAGAAGATAGCGGCTGAATCCTACAATGAGCAGTTCTTC. Protein: CASSQKIAAESYNEQFF.

The chain links TRBV6-1 to TRBJ1-5; 7 bases are a match to TRBD1. The CDR3 is 13 amino acids. J was trimmed by 2 bases and V by 10 bases; bases with no gene match: 5. CDR1 MNHNS and CDR2 SASEGT come from the germline V gene. In nucleotides, the CDR3 is TGTGCCACCCAGGGGGGGGGCAATCAGCCCCAGCATTTT. Encoded protein: CATQGGGNQPQHF.

The J gene is TRBJ2-3, the V gene TRBV15, with 9 nucleotides matching TRBD1. The CDR3 is 14 amino acids. V trimming: 5 bases; J trimming: 4 bases; junction bases outside the gene matches: 4. Germline V gives CDR1 LNHNV, CDR2 YYDKDF (reference sequence). The CDR3 protein is CATSLTGGPDTQYF. The CDR3, as DNA: TGTGCCACCAGCTTAACAGGGGGCCCAGATACGCAGTATTTT. The full variable domain, its missing parts supplied by reference TRBV15 and TRBJ2-3, is DAMVIQNPRYQVTQFGKPVTLSCSQTLNHNVMYWYQQKSSQAPKLLFHYYDKDFNNEADTPDNFQSRRPNTSFCFLDIRSPGLGDTAMYLCATSLTGGPDTQYFGPGTRLTVL.

This clone was counted many times. This chain uses TRBV18 with TRBJ1-1, with a possible D match to TRBD1 (6 bases). This CDR3 is built from 18 residues. Germline loops: CDR1 KGHSH, CDR2 LQKENI. The ends were cut back, 4 bases at V and 0 bases at J, with 21 bases in the middle. The CDR3 DNA is TGTGCCAGCTCACTCCGACAGGTCCCGAACCCCATGAACACTGAAGCTTTCTTT. It yields the protein CASSLRQVPNPMNTEAFF.

A few counts support this clone. At the DNA level, this CDR3 is encoded by other sequences in the same sample as well. This chain connects TRBV18 to TRBJ1-1, with D hard to call. This CDR3 is built from 13 residues. Trimming stripped 3 bases from V and 3 bases from J, with 8 bases between. Germline V CDR1 and CDR2: KGHSH, LQKENI. The CDR3 sequence: CASSPTEDTEAFF. CDR3 in DNA: TGTGCCAGCTCACCTACAGAGGACACTGAAGCTTTCTTT.

CDR3: CASRGASGSYEQYF. CDR3 DNA sequence: TGTGCCAGCAGAGGGGCTAGCGGGAGCTACGAGCAGTACTTC. The genes are TRBV28 and TRBJ2-7; TRBD2 agrees at 10 bases. This CDR3 is built from 14 residues. The germline gives CDR1 MDHEN, CDR2 SYDVKM. With V trimmed by 6 bases and J by 3 bases, 5 bases remained unmatched.

The chain couples TRBV28 to TRBJ1-3; a possible D gene is TRBD1 (5 bases). CDR1 is MDHEN and CDR2 is SYDVKM in the germline V gene. The CDR3 runs to 18 residues. V was trimmed by 2 bases and J by 0 bases, leaving 17 bases between them. The chain's CDR3 is CASSLNLGGGSSGNTIYF. CDR3 nucleotides: TGTGCCAGCAGTTTAAATCTGGGCGGGGGGAGCTCTGGAAACACCATATATTTT.

The J gene is TRBJ1-5, the V gene TRBV15; D not resolved. Germline V gene lookup returns CDR1 LNHNV and CDR2 YYDKDF (reference sequence). The CDR3 spans 11 residues. Trimming left V 0 bases short and J 11 bases short, with 5 bases between. The CDR3 region has the DNA TGTGCCACCAGCAGAGAAGGAGCCCAGCATTTT. Translation gives CATSREGAQHF. Combining the CDR3 with reference TRBV15 and TRBJ1-5 gives the whole variable domain DAMVIQNPRYQVTQFGKPVTLSCSQTLNHNVMYWYQQKSSQAPKLLFHYYDKDFNNEADTPDNFQSRRPNTSFCFLDIRSPGLGDTAMYLCATSREGAQHFGDGTRLSIL.